A selection of T cell receptor beta chains follows, all from one sample in a study of early T cells in non-severe SARS-CoV-2 infection. TCRdb called the 5' RACE reads again in MiXCR, with one record for every CDR3 protein. The data show about 100,000 distinct CDR3 sequences, less than 15% seen once. Sequenced sample: whole blood. Receptors originate from an adult who was a healthcare worker with PCR-confirmed SARS-CoV-2 infection or an uninfected control (not recorded which). Both conserved end residues are part of each CDR3. A D gene is named only where the DNA matches it firmly. Expanded clones get a size class; other rows say once, few or many, or leave the size out.

size	length	D	V	J	DNA	CDR3
few	13	TRBD1	TRBV29-1	TRBJ2-4	TGCAGCGTTGATGAAGGGGGCCTCAACATTCAGTACTTC	CSVDEGGLNIQYF
many	13	.	TRBV11-2	TRBJ1-5	TGTGCCAGCAGCTCTAACGACAATCAGCCCCAGCATTTT	CASSSNDNQPQHF
many	17	.	TRBV20-1	TRBJ2-1	TGCAGTGCTACGACCGGGACAGCGGGTTCAGATTACAATGAGCAGTTCTTC	CSATTGTAGSDYNEQFF
.	13	.	TRBV27	TRBJ1-5	TGTGCCAGCAGTTTTATACACGGCCAGCCCCAGCATTTT	CASSFIHGQPQHF
few	12	TRBD1	TRBV5-1	TRBJ2-7	TGCGCCAGCCGGGACAGTACCTACGAGCAGTACTTC	CASRDSTYEQYF
few	18	.	TRBV7-9	TRBJ1-3	TGTGCCAGCAGCCCGATAACTGTGAACCGGGCCTCTGGAAACACCATATATTTT	CASSPITVNRASGNTIYF
few	16	.	TRBV5-1	TRBJ2-1	TGCGCCAGCAGCTGGAGGTTAGGACATCTGACCAATGAGCAGTTCTTC	CASSWRLGHLTNEQFF
.	14	.	TRBV6-1	TRBJ1-5	TGTGCCAGCAGCTACAGGGCCGGGAATCAGCCCCAGCATTTT	CASSYRAGNQPQHF
few	11	.	TRBV29-1	TRBJ1-2	TGCAGCGTTGGGGATTACTATGGCTACACCTTC	CSVGDYYGYTF
.	14	.	TRBV4-3	TRBJ1-2	TGCGCCAGCAGCCAGGAGGGAGCTAACTATGGCTACACCTTC	CASSQEGANYGYTF
many	16	TRBD2	TRBV28	TRBJ2-1	TGTGCCAGCAGTTTAAATTTAGGCGGGGGACACAATGAGCAGTTCTTC	CASSLNLGGGHNEQFF
few	11	TRBD1	TRBV29-1	TRBJ1-1	TGCAGCGTCCGGGACAGGGGGGTAGCTTTCTTT	CSVRDRGVAFF
.	19	TRBD2	TRBV4-1	TRBJ2-3	TGCGCCAGCAGCCAAGACCCCCTGAGTAGCGGGGGGGCCTGGGATACGCAGTATTTT	CASSQDPLSSGGAWDTQYF
many	15	.	TRBV5-1	TRBJ1-1	TGCGCCAGCAGCTTGACCGGGCACCTTAACACTGAAGCTTTCTTT	CASSLTGHLNTEAFF
.	14	.	TRBV4-2	TRBJ2-3	TGTGCCAGCAGCCAAGTGGAAGGTACAGATACGCAGTATTTT	CASSQVEGTDTQYF
few	14	.	TRBV6-1	TRBJ2-7	TGTGCCAGCAGTGACCATGGGCTATTCTACGAGCAGTACTTC	CASSDHGLFYEQYF
few	14	.	TRBV6-5	TRBJ2-7	TGTGCCAGCAGTTACTCGGGGACAAAGCCCGAGCAGTACTTC	CASSYSGTKPEQYF
many	14	TRBD1	TRBV20-1	TRBJ1-6	TGCAGTGCGTATCACACAGGGGGGGATTCACCCCTCCACTTT	CSAYHTGGDSPLHF
.	13	TRBD1	TRBV28	TRBJ1-1	TGTGCCAGCATTTACAGGGGGACCACTGAAGCTTTCTTT	CASIYRGTTEAFF
.	12	.	TRBV20-1	TRBJ2-3	TGCAGTGCTAGAATTAGCGGAGATACGCAGTATTTT	CSARISGDTQYF
few	15	.	TRBV27	TRBJ2-1	TGTGCCAGCAGTACCCGCCTGGGGTTGATGAATGAGCAGTTCTTC	CASSTRLGLMNEQFF
.	13	.	TRBV29-1	TRBJ2-2	TGCAGCGTTGGGCGTGGTCTGGCCGGGGAGCTGTTTTTT	CSVGRGLAGELFF
.	12	TRBD2	TRBV20-1	TRBJ2-3	TGCAGTGGACTAGCGGTAACAGATACGCAGTATTTT	CSGLAVTDTQYF
.	15	TRBD2	TRBV29-1	TRBJ2-3	TGCAGCGTTGTCGGGAGGGGCGGGGGCACAGATACGCAGTATTTT	CSVVGRGGGTDTQYF
few	14	TRBD1	TRBV20-1	TRBJ1-5	TGCAGTGCTAGGGAGGGGACAGACGATCAGCCCCAGCATTTT	CSAREGTDDQPQHF
many	15	.	TRBV27	TRBJ1-6	TGTGCCAGCCGAATCGGGTTCTCCTATAATTCACCCCTCCACTTT	CASRIGFSYNSPLHF
many	14	.	TRBV7-2	TRBJ2-5	TGTGCCAGCAGCTTAGCACCCCCCCTAGAGACCCAGTACTTC	CASSLAPPLETQYF
.	17	.	TRBV5-4	TRBJ2-2	TGTGCCAGCAGCTTGGGGCACAGACCCGCGAACACCGGGGAGCTGTTTTTT	CASSLGHRPANTGELFF
many	18	TRBD1	TRBV19	TRBJ1-2	TGTGCCAGTAGTATTGAATTACCGGTTGGGACAGTCTATAATGGCTACACCTTC	CASSIELPVGTVYNGYTF
.	14	.	TRBV7-8	TRBJ1-3	TGTGCCAGCAGCTTAGGAGGTGGTGGAAACACCATATATTTT	CASSLGGGGNTIYF
.	10	.	TRBV20-1	TRBJ2-5	TGCAGTGCTAGACAAGAGACCCAGTACTTC	CSARQETQYF
few	13	.	TRBV29-1	TRBJ1-1	TGCAGCGTTGAGAGAAGGTTGGACCCTGAAGCTTTCTTT	CSVERRLDPEAFF
few	14	.	TRBV20-1	TRBJ2-7	TGCAGTGCTAGAGATCCGGGCAGATATTACGAGCAGTACTTC	CSARDPGRYYEQYF
.	15	TRBD1	TRBV2	TRBJ1-5	TGTGCCAGCAGTGAACTGACAGGGCGGAATCAGCCCCAGCATTTT	CASSELTGRNQPQHF
few	15	.	TRBV18	TRBJ1-1	TGTGCCAGCTCACCGAGGAGGGAGATGAACACTGAAGCTTTCTTT	CASSPRREMNTEAFF
few	16	.	TRBV5-8	TRBJ2-7	TGTGCCAGCAGCTGGCTGGACAGCACGACCCCCTACGAGCAGTACTTC	CASSWLDSTTPYEQYF
few	14	TRBD1	TRBV2	TRBJ2-1	TGTGCCAGCAGGCCGGACAGGGACTACAATGAGCAGTTCTTC	CASRPDRDYNEQFF
.	14	.	TRBV14	TRBJ2-2	TGTGCCAGCAGCCTGAGACCAGGTTCCGGGGAGCTGTTTTTT	CASSLRPGSGELFF
.	17	TRBD2	TRBV12-3/TRBV12-4	TRBJ2-7	TGTGCCAGCAGCCGGGGGGGCTCCGGCCCCCAGAACTACGAGCAGTACTTC	CASSRGGSGPQNYEQYF
.	16	TRBD2	TRBV7-2	TRBJ2-7	TGTGCCAGCAGCTTAGCGGCCAGCGGGGCAGCCTACGAGCAGTACTTC	CASSLAASGAAYEQYF